Below, 30 T cell receptor beta chains from the same sample are listed, as sequenced in a study of blood T cell repertoires in COVID-19 (dated by TCRdb to the early 2020s). Library creation used the immunoSEQ multiplex PCR assay. The table comes from immuneACCESS by way of TCRdb, which keeps in-frame sequences with V and J called. Part of the clones is missing from these tables; in studies checked, under half for an unresolved V gene and the rest for unknown reasons. The sample table holds fewer than 250,000 clones, of which 82% were seen once. The ten most abundant clones make up approximately 4.5% of the sample. Source material: peripheral blood. The source is a woman in her 70s with acute or convalescent COVID-19.

This chain links TRBV14 with TRBJ2-2; 8 nucleotides agree with TRBD1. The trim removed 3 bases at V and 3 bases at J, leaving 6 bases unmatched. This CDR3 has 16 residues. Germline V lookup: CDR1 SGHDN, CDR2 FVKESK. The CDR3 spells CASSQIGTGYTGELFF. CDR3 bases: TGTGCCAGCAGCCAGATCGGGACAGGATACACCGGGGAGCTGTTTTTT. Based on the CDR3 plus reference TRBV14 and TRBJ2-2, the full variable domain is EAGVTQFPSHSVIEKGQTVTLRCDPISGHDNLYWYRRVMGKEIKFLLHFVKESKQDESGMPNNRFLAERTGGTYSTLKVQPAELEDSGVYFCASSQIGTGYTGELFFGEGSRLTVL.

The rearrangement joins TRBV19 to TRBJ1-2; tentative D call: TRBD1 (6 bases). From germline, CDR1 is LNHDA and CDR2 SQIVND (reference sequence). The CDR3 runs 14 residues. The V end lost 10 bases, the J end lost 4 bases, and 19 bases lay between the germline ends. The CDR3 sequence is CATSRQAVVYGYTF. Written as DNA, the CDR3 is TGTGCCACCTCCCGACAGGCCGTGGTCTATGGCTACACCTTC.

The J gene is TRBJ1-2, the V gene TRBV18; D perhaps matches TRBD1 (5 bases). V was clipped by 4 bases and J by 2 bases, with 11 bases between them. This CDR3 has 14 amino acids. The germline V gene has CDR1 KGHSH and CDR2 LQKENI. CDR3 amino acids: CASSRDSHNYGYTF. The CDR3 nucleotides read TGTGCCAGCTCACGAGACAGCCACAACTATGGCTACACCTTC.

This chain connects TRBV30 to TRBJ2-7; 12 nucleotides line up with TRBD1. Germline trimming cut 4 bases from V and 6 bases from J; bases unmatched to any gene: 4. CDR3 length equals 13 residues. From germline, CDR1 is GTSNPN and CDR2 SVGIG (reference sequence). The CDR3 sequence: CAWTGQGAFEQYF. CDR3 coding DNA: TGTGCCTGGACGGGACAGGGGGCTTTCGAGCAGTACTTC.

J is TRBJ1-1 and V is TRBV5-1; no reliable D call. V was pared by 0 bases and J by 8 bases, with 11 bases between. Germline V gene sequence: CDR1 SGHRS, CDR2 YFSETQ. This CDR3 has 13 residues. CDR3 in amino acids: CASSLAEGSEAFF. The CDR3 region has the DNA TGCGCCAGCAGCTTGGCCGAGGGAAGCGAAGCTTTCTTT.

J is TRBJ2-2 and V is TRBV7-2; 8 bases match TRBD1. This CDR3 spans 16 amino acids. Per germline, CDR1 SGHTA and CDR2 FQGNSA. V lost 1 base to trimming and J lost 6 bases; unmatched junction nucleotides: 7. CDR3 protein: CASSLGVRGQAGELFF. CDR3 in DNA: TGTGCCAGCAGCTTAGGCGTCAGGGGGCAGGCCGGGGAGCTGTTTTTT.

The rearrangement joins TRBV18 to TRBJ2-3, with 13 bases that match TRBD2. CDR1 is KGHSH and CDR2 is LQKENI in the germline V gene. Trimming cost V 3 bases and J 0 bases; bases outside gene matches: 6. The CDR3 runs 18 residues. The chain's CDR3 is CASSPRRLAGGSTDTQYF. The CDR3 nucleotides read TGTGCCAGCTCACCTAGACGACTAGCGGGGGGTAGCACAGATACGCAGTATTTT.

This clone occurred a few times. The chain couples TRBV12-3 or TRBV12-4 to TRBJ1-3; D is unclear. Trimming left V 7 bases short and J 6 bases short, with 13 bases between. This CDR3 comprises 13 residues. This CDR3 is CASTPWGVNTIYF. CDR3 nucleotide sequence: TGTGCCAGCACCCCTTGGGGAGTAAACACCATATATTTT.

This clone was observed a single time. The V and J genes are TRBV19 and TRBJ1-5, with a weak D call TRBD1 (6 bases). Trimming removed 8 bases at V and 1 base at J, with 12 bases between. Germline V gene data show CDR1 as LNHDA and CDR2 as SQIVND (reference sequence). The CDR3 contains 14 residues. In nucleotides, the CDR3 is TGTGCCAGTTCACCAGGGGCGAGCAATCAGCCCCAGCATTTT. It is translated as CASSPGASNQPQHF.

This clone was seen once. The chain joins TRBV2 to TRBJ2-3, with D possibly TRBD1 on 6 matching bases. CDR1 is SNHLY, CDR2 FYNNEI, per germline. V was pared by 10 bases and J by 0 bases, with 17 bases between. The CDR3 is 15 residues long. The CDR3 here is CATRPGHSSTDTQYF. DNA for the CDR3: TGTGCCACAAGGCCGGGACATTCTAGCACAGATACGCAGTATTTT.

This chain uses TRBV7-9 with TRBJ1-1, with 10 bases lining up with TRBD1. The CDR3 totals 14 residues. Germline lookup yields CDR1 SEHNR and CDR2 FQNEAQ (reference sequence). V lost 5 bases to trimming and J lost 3 bases; unmatched junction nucleotides: 3. The CDR3 nucleotides are TGTGCCAGCAGCCCCGACAGGGGGCACACTGAAGCTTTCTTT. Protein product: CASSPDRGHTEAFF.

The rearrangement joins TRBV6-6 to TRBJ1-2, with 7 positions matching TRBD1. Germline CDR1 MNHNY, CDR2 SVGAGI (reference sequence). There are 12 residues in the CDR3. The V gene end was trimmed by 4 bases and the J gene end by 7 bases; junction bases not matched to a gene: 3. The CDR3 nucleotides are TGTGCCAGCAGTTTCACAGGGGCTGGCTACACCTTC. The encoded protein is CASSFTGAGYTF.

This chain uses TRBV11-2 with TRBJ2-7; 10 bases map to TRBD1. V dropped 0 bases and J dropped 3; count of bases not matched to a gene: 2. The CDR3 spans 15 residues. Germline CDR1 SGHAT, CDR2 FQNNGV. Here the CDR3 reads CASSLEGTGVYEQYF. DNA for the CDR3: TGTGCCAGCAGCTTAGAAGGGACAGGGGTCTACGAGCAGTACTTC.

V gene TRBV7-8 combines with J gene TRBJ1-5, with D maybe TRBD1 (5 bases). CDR3 length: 12 residues. In germline, CDR1 is SGHVS, CDR2 FQNEAQ. V was clipped by 5 bases and J by 11 bases, with 13 bases between them. As DNA, the CDR3 is TGTGCCAGCAGCCCCTCCGGGGGGTCCCAGCATTTT. Translated, it gives CASSPSGGSQHF.

The gene calls are TRBV5-1 and TRBJ2-5; D is unresolved. Germline V gene data show CDR1 as SGHRS and CDR2 as YFSETQ. CDR3 length: 13 residues. V shed 4 bases and J shed 2 bases, with 9 bases lying between them. CDR3 nucleotide sequence: TGCGCCAGCAGCATCCTAGGACAAGAGACCCAGTACTTC. Translated: CASSILGQETQYF. The full variable domain, with the rest looked up from reference TRBV5-1 and TRBJ2-5, is KAGVTQTPRYLIKTRGQQVTLSCSPISGHRSVSWYQQTPGQGLQFLFEYFSETQRNKGNFPGRFSGRQFSNSRSEMNVSTLELGDSALYLCASSILGQETQYFGPGTRLLVL.

This clone showed up just once. The chain carries TRBV5-1 and TRBJ1-2; the match to TRBD1 covers 8 bases. The V gene end was trimmed by 1 base and the J gene end by 3 bases; junction bases not matched to a gene: 14. CDR3 size: 18 residues. Germline-derived CDR1 and CDR2 are SGHRS and YFSETQ. CDR3 sequence (DNA): TGCGCCAGCAGCTTGACCGCGACAGGGGTACGAGGGTACTATGGCTACACCTTC. Translation: CASSLTATGVRGYYGYTF.

Only a few counts were recorded for this clone. V usage is TRBV2 and J usage is TRBJ2-3; D remains ambiguous. The CDR3 covers 14 residues. Germline-derived CDR1 and CDR2 are SNHLY and FYNNEI. Trimming took 4 bases from V and 2 from J, leaving 10 bases between them. CDR3 region: CASSAVVTTDTQYF. The CDR3 bases are TGTGCCAGCAGTGCAGTTGTTACCACAGATACGCAGTATTTT.

The gene calls are TRBV3-1 (or the pseudogene TRBV3-2) and TRBJ2-7, with D tentatively TRBD2 (6 bases). CDR3 size: 13 residues. V was shortened by 4 bases and J by 2 bases, with 9 bases between the two germline ends. Germline V gene lookup returns CDR1 LGHDT and CDR2 YNNKEL (reference sequence). The CDR3 loop reads CASSPGTPYEQYF. CDR3 DNA sequence: TGTGCCAGCAGCCCCGGGACTCCCTACGAGCAGTACTTC.

The rearrangement uses TRBV25-1 and TRBJ1-5; D possibly corresponds to TRBD1 (5 bases). The CDR3 covers 13 residues. Trimming removed 5 bases at V and 3 bases at J, with 8 bases between. Germline CDR1 MGHDK, CDR2 SYGVNS. The CDR3 DNA reads as TGTGCCAGCAGTCCGGACACCAATCAGCCCCAGCATTTT. This translates into CASSPDTNQPQHF.

V usage is TRBV4-3 and J usage is TRBJ1-6; 8 positions match TRBD1. CDR1 LGHNA and CDR2 YSLEER come from the germline V gene. Unmatched junction bases numbered 5, after V lost 0 bases and J lost 10 bases. This CDR3 comprises 15 residues. The DNA of the CDR3 is TGCGCCAGCAGCCAAGAGGGCAGGGGGCAATCACCCCTCCACTTT. Its translation is CASSQEGRGQSPLHF.

This clone was detected a few times. The V and J genes are TRBV7-8 and TRBJ2-6, with D possibly matching TRBD2 (5 bases). The germline CDR1 and CDR2 sequences are SGHVS and FQNEAQ. CDR3 length: 17 residues. Between the trimmed V and J ends, which lost 4 bases and 0 bases, there was a span of 13 bases. The CDR3 DNA is TGTGCCAGCAGCTCCCATTTGGGAGTCTCTGGGGCCAACGTCCTGACTTTC. Its translation: CASSSHLGVSGANVLTF.

V is TRBV9 and J is TRBJ2-1; D perhaps matches TRBD2 (6 bases). V lost 0 bases to trimming and J lost 0 bases, with 16 bases between them. The germline V gene encodes CDR1 SGDLS and CDR2 YYNGEE. The CDR3 is made up of 18 amino acids. The CDR3 loop reads CASSVGGRSGSSYNEQFF. The CDR3 region has the DNA TGTGCCAGCAGCGTAGGGGGTCGTAGCGGTAGCTCCTACAATGAGCAGTTCTTC.

The rearrangement uses TRBV5-4 and TRBJ1-2; TRBD1 might be the D (6 bases). V gave up 3 bases and J gave up 9 bases, with 9 bases separating them. Per germline, CDR1 SGHNT and CDR2 YYREEE (reference sequence). The CDR3 consists of 11 residues. The CDR3 nucleotides read TGTGCCAGCAGCTCCACAGGGAGCTACACCTTC. It codes for CASSSTGSYTF.

The V call is TRBV5-4, the J call TRBJ2-5, with D tentatively TRBD1 (5 bases). Germline CDR1 SGHNT, CDR2 YYREEE (reference sequence). With 3 bases removed from V and 5 bases from J, the gap between germline ends came to 11 bases. The CDR3 length is 13 residues. CDR3 residues: CASSYPGRETQYF. As DNA, the CDR3 is TGTGCCAGCAGCTACCCAGGGCGGGAGACCCAGTACTTC.

The V gene is TRBV20-1, the J gene TRBJ2-3; TRBD2 matches 10 bases. This CDR3 region has 17 residues. Germline lookup yields CDR1 DFQATT and CDR2 SNEGSKA (reference sequence). Germline trimming cut 3 bases from V and 3 bases from J; bases unmatched to any gene: 12. The CDR3 DNA is TGCAGTGCTAGTCTTGCGCCGGGACTAGCGTCAACAGATACGCAGTATTTT. This codes for CSASLAPGLASTDTQYF.

The genes are TRBV9 and TRBJ1-1, with D hard to call. Trimming removed 0 bases from V and 4 bases from J, with 10 bases in between. This CDR3 spans 14 amino acids. The germline V gene has CDR1 SGDLS and CDR2 YYNGEE. The CDR3 here is CASSVDQVPTEAFF. The CDR3 DNA is TGTGCCAGCAGCGTAGATCAGGTTCCCACTGAAGCTTTCTTT.

The chain links TRBV5-6 to TRBJ1-1; D may be TRBD1 (5 bases). Per the germline V gene, CDR1 is SGHDT and CDR2 is YYEEEE. This CDR3 spans 14 amino acids. V lost 4 bases and J lost 10, with 20 bases in between. CDR3: CASSNSQELGLAFF. The CDR3 DNA reads TGTGCCAGCAGCAACTCACAGGAACTGGGGTTAGCTTTCTTT.

The chain joins TRBV5-1 to TRBJ2-1; D is perhaps TRBD2 (5 bases). V lost 0 bases, J lost 8 bases, and 9 bases lay in between. The CDR3 has 13 residues. CDR1 and CDR2 from the germline V gene are SGHRS and YFSETQ. The CDR3 sequence is CASSLVSDYEQFF. The CDR3 DNA reads as TGCGCCAGCAGCTTGGTTAGCGATTATGAGCAGTTCTTC.

The chain employs TRBV19 and TRBJ2-7, with D unresolved. The CDR3 has 14 residues. V was trimmed by 8 bases and J by 0 bases, leaving 14 bases between them. CDR1 is LNHDA, CDR2 SQIVND, per germline (reference sequence). This chain's CDR3 is CASAYRSSSYEQYF. For the CDR3, the DNA is TGTGCCAGTGCTTACCGCTCGAGCTCCTACGAGCAGTACTTC.

This chain uses TRBV28 with TRBJ1-3; D may be TRBD1 (5 bases). V dropped 4 bases and J dropped 2 bases, with 9 bases sitting between them. Germline V lookup: CDR1 MDHEN, CDR2 SYDVKM. CDR3 length: 14 residues. The CDR3 coding sequence is TGTGCCAGCAGTTCCGGGGGGGCTGGAAACACCATATATTTT. Amino acid sequence: CASSSGGAGNTIYF. Filled out from reference TRBV28 and TRBJ1-3, the complete variable domain reads DVKVTQSSRYLVKRTGEKVFLECVQDMDHENMFWYRQDPGLGLRLIYFSYDVKMKEKGDIPEGYSVSREKKERFSLILESASTNQTSMYLCASSSGGAGNTIYFGEGSWLTVV.